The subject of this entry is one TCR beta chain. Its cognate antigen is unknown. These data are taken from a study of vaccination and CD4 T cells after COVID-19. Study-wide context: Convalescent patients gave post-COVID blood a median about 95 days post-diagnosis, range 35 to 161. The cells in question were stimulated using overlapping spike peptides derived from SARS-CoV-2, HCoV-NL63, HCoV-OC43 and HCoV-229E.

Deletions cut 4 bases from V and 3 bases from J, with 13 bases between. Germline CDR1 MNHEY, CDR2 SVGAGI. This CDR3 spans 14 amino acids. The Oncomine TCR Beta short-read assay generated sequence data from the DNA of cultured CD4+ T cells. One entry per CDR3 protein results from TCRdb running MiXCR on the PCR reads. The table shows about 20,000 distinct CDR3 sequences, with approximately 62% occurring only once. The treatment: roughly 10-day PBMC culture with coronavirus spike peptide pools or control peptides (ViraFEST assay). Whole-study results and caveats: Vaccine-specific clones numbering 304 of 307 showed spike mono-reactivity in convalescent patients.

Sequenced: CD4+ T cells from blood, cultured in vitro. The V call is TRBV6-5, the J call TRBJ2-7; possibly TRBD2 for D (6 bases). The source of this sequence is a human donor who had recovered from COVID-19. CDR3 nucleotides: TGTGCCAGCAGTTGGGGACTGCCCCTCTACGAGCAGTACTTC. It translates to CASSWGLPLYEQYF.